This T cell receptor beta chain was found in a study of regulatory T cells in long-lasting Graves disease. Overall study context: The study counted Graves' disease as persistent given over 5 years of antithyroid drugs and positive TSH receptor antibodies. Overall study findings and caveats: A limited number of samples was an acknowledged limitation. There was favoring of TRBV28, TRBJ1-2 and TRBJ2-5 in persistent disease. The persistent group shared 2,500 to 3,000 public clonotypes, more than the roughly 970 shared by new patients.

Remarks on this clonotype: The antigen is unknown.

Investigators prepared the TCR beta libraries by applying iRepertoire HTBI primers and Arm-PCR of CDR3 regions. TCRdb reprocessed the multiplex PCR reads with MiXCR, giving one entry per CDR3 protein. The sample yields some 430,000 distinct CDR3 sequences, roughly 21% seen once. Time point: persistent/refractory GD, antithyroid drugs over 5 years with positive TRAb. The TCR library was prepared using RNA isolated from PBMCs. The CDR3 has 13 residues. Germline V gene sequence: CDR1 LNHDA, CDR2 SQIVND (reference sequence). Trimming shortened V by 3 bases and J by 11 bases, and 16 bases separated the two germline ends.

The clonotype was recovered from a female donor with Graves disease. The sample here was peripheral blood mononuclear cells (PBMCs), taken when the disease was refractory, from a patient treated with antithyroid drugs. This chain joins TRBV19 and TRBJ1-1; TRBD1 is a possible D gene (5 bases). CDR3 DNA: TGTGCCAGTAGTATGGCCCAGGGCCAGCGCGCTTTCTTT. Residues: CASSMAQGQRAFF.